The 6 T cell receptor delta chains below were found in one sample sequenced in a study of γδ T cells in repeated Plasmodium falciparum infection. TCRdb reran clone calling via CATT on the multiplex PCR reads. The sample carries 85,000 to 95,000 delta-chain clones, approximately 1.4% recorded once. Bulk repertoires came from Vgamma9/Vdelta2+ or Vdelta2-negative gammadelta T cells flow-sorted from PBMC. What was sequenced was gamma-delta T cells from blood. These receptors were collected from a pool of human donors (malaria-infected and uninfected, not separated).

This clone was observed a few times. This sequence is one base from a far larger clone and is likely a read error. The chain has TRDV1 and TRDJ1; weak D call: TRDD3 (6 bases). The J gene, left out of TCRdb, was set here by checking the DNA against germline. Germline values: CDR1 TSWWSYY, CDR2 QGS. This CDR3 is built from 20 residues. CDR3 DNA sequence: TGTGCCCTTGGGGAACGCCCTGCACTATCTTTTTGGGGGTGTTCTGGTAAACTCATCTTT. This translates into CALGERPALSFWGCSGKLIF.

To note about this clone: TCRdb shows a much larger clone's protein in place of this DNA's translation, and the two differ at residue 19, likely through a read error; the protein shown is translated from the DNA. Here the V gene is TRDV1, but the J gene went uncalled; the D segment call TRDD3 is taken from the table without a DNA check. Germline lookup yields CDR1 TSWWSYY and CDR2 QGS. CDR3 length equals 21 residues. The CDR3 nucleotides read TGTGCTCTTGGGAATTCAGGGTACTGGGGGATACGCGTCCTGTACACCGATAAACCCATCTTT. It specifies CALGNSGYWGIRVLYTDKPIF.

Ten or more counts support this clone. This rearrangement joins TRDV1 to TRDJ1; 10 positions match TRDD3. The J gene was not available in TCRdb and was assigned here by matching the DNA to germline segments. V shed 2 bases, J shed 0 bases, and the junction held 21 bases outside the gene matches. This CDR3 spans 22 amino acids. Germline V gene data show CDR1 as TSWWSYY and CDR2 as QGS. CDR3 bases: TGTGCTCTTGGGGAAGAAAGGTCTTCCCCCCTACTGGGGGATCGTTACACCGATAAACTCATCTTT. Its translation: CALGEERSSPLLGDRYTDKLIF.

Ten or more counts support this clone. The TCRdb record carries a much larger clone's protein, which differs from this DNA's translation at residue 7; a read error is the likely cause, and the protein listed here is the DNA translation. J is TRDJ1 and V is TRDV2; 7 bases line up with TRDD3. Germline CDR1 reads GEAIGNYY; CDR2 reads EKD. The ends lost 2 bases at V and 0 bases at J; junction bases unmatched: 14. This CDR3 region has 18 residues. The DNA of the CDR3 is TGTGCCTGTGACATAATATGTACTGGGGTCCCGTACACCGATAAACTCATCTTT. This sequence encodes CACDIICTGVPYTDKLIF.

Only a few counts were recorded for this clone. This DNA's translation differs at residue 16 from TCRdb's protein, which comes from a much larger clone; a read error is likely, and the protein shown is translated from the DNA. The V and J genes are TRAV38-2/DV8 and TRDJ1, with 10 bases identical to TRDD3. TCRdb does not report a J gene; here it was assigned by matching the DNA to germline references. Germline V CDR1 and CDR2: TSESDYY, QEAYKQQN. CDR3 length equals 19 residues. In DNA, the CDR3 is TGTGCTTATAGGATGGTAGCCCGGTACTGGGGGATGGTCACCGATATACTCATCTTT. Its protein is CAYRMVARYWGMVTDILIF.

Regarding this clone: One base separates it from a far larger clone, so it is likely a read error. The chain is built from TRDV1 and TRDJ1, with 7 bases that match TRDD3. The J gene was not available in TCRdb and was assigned here by matching the DNA to germline segments. Germline V gene sequence: CDR1 TSWWSYY, CDR2 QGS. This CDR3 is built from 23 residues. V lost 1 base, J lost 0 bases, and 26 bases stayed unmatched. The CDR3 region has the DNA TGTGCTCTTGGGGAACCCAAGCTCTTTCCGGTGACCTGGGGGCAGTCGTACACCGATAAACTCATCTTT. Amino acids: CALGEPKLFPVTWGQSYTDKLIF.